A selection of T cell receptor beta chains follows, all from one sample in a study of cytomegalovirus exposure and HLA in healthy donors. Libraries were prepared by immunoSEQ multiplex PCR; TCRdb keeps only in-frame clonotypes and omits some of them. This sample has 160,000 or so clones, with roughly 87% found just once. Sequencing input: PBMCs. The receptors were sampled from a woman aged 25 to 39 in good health and CMV-seronegative. Each CDR3 is given with its conserved first and last residue. A D gene is named only where the DNA matches it firmly. Not all rows give a size; the values are once, few, many and, for expanded clones, a class.

TRBJ2-7 | NA | TRBV9 | NA | TGTGCCAGCAGCTTGGGACTTGGCTCACCCAGGTACGAGCAGTACTTC | CASSLGLGSPRYEQYF
TRBJ2-3 | NA | TRBV10-3 | NA | TGTGCCATCAGTGTTGGGACTTCGCCTGGTCCAGATACGCAGTATTTT | CAISVGTSPGPDTQYF
TRBJ2-5 | NA | TRBV15 | NA | TGTGCCACCGGAAGGTTCGGGGAGACCCAGTACTTC | CATGRFGETQYF
TRBJ2-7 | NA | TRBV7-8 | TRBD1 | TGTGCCAGCAGCTTAAAAGGTTTAGACAGGGTCCTCGAGCAGTACTTC | CASSLKGLDRVLEQYF
TRBJ1-2 | few | TRBV5-6 | NA | TGTGCCAGCAGCTTCCTGAGGGACTACACCTTC | CASSFLRDYTF
TRBJ2-1 | NA | TRBV28 | TRBD2 | TGTGCCAGCAGTTTTCCTAGCGGGAGGGCTCAGTTCTTC | CASSFPSGRAQFF
TRBJ2-5 | NA | TRBV10-2 | NA | TGCGCCAGCAGTGAGGGACAGAGCTACCAAGAGACCCAGTACTTC | CASSEGQSYQETQYF
TRBJ2-1 | NA | TRBV4-1 | TRBD2 | TGCGCCAGCAGGTTCCTAGCGGGAGGGCACAATGAGCAGTTCTTC | CASRFLAGGHNEQFF
TRBJ2-1 | few | TRBV5-4 | TRBD1 | TGTGCCAGCAGCAGTGACAGGGGGCGAATCCTCAATGAGCAGTTCTTC | CASSSDRGRILNEQFF
TRBJ2-2 | NA | TRBV18 | TRBD1 | TGTGCCAGCTCACGGCGACAGGGGGTGGACACCGGGGAGCTGTTTTTT | CASSRRQGVDTGELFF
TRBJ2-7 | NA | TRBV14 | NA | TGTGCCAGCAGCCCCACTTCCTACGAGCAGTACTTC | CASSPTSYEQYF
TRBJ1-1 | NA | TRBV11-2 | TRBD1 | TGTGCCAGCAGTTCACCGGGACAGCGGATAGACACTGAAGCTTTCTTT | CASSSPGQRIDTEAFF
TRBJ2-1 | NA | TRBV5-1 | NA | TGCGCCAGCAGCTTGGAGGGAGCATGGGATGAGCAGTTCTTC | CASSLEGAWDEQFF
TRBJ2-3 | NA | TRBV19 | TRBD2 | TGTGCCAGTAGTATGTGGACTAGGGGTTTCGATACGCAGTATTTT | CASSMWTRGFDTQYF
TRBJ2-3 | once | TRBV11-2 | TRBD2 | TGTGCCAGCAGCTTAAGGCTCCTAGCGGGCGACACAGATACGCAGTATTTT | CASSLRLLAGDTDTQYF
TRBJ2-7 | once | TRBV5-6 | TRBD1 | TGTGCCAGCAGCTGGGGACAGAGGGAGCAGTACTTC | CASSWGQREQYF
TRBJ1-2 | once | TRBV23-1 | TRBD1 | TGCGCCAGCAGTCACCCGACAGGGGCAAACTATGGCTACACCTTC | CASSHPTGANYGYTF
TRBJ1-6 | NA | TRBV7-9 | TRBD1 | TGTGCCAGCAGCTTAGGGACAGGGAAAAGTTCACCCCTCCACTTT | CASSLGTGKSSPLHF
TRBJ1-2 | NA | TRBV9 | TRBD1 | TGTGCCAGCAGCGTAGGTGGCAGGGGGCCTATTAACTATGGCTACACCTTC | CASSVGGRGPINYGYTF
TRBJ2-5 | NA | TRBV28 | TRBD2 | TGTGCCAGCACCGCGGGAGCGGGAGGAGGAGAGACCCAGTACTTC | CASTAGAGGGETQYF
TRBJ1-5 | NA | TRBV7-9 | NA | TGTGCCAGCAGCTCGGGGCCGGGGGTGGCTCAGCCCCAGCATTTT | CASSSGPGVAQPQHF
TRBJ2-3 | NA | TRBV19 | NA | TGTGCCAGTAGTATGAGGCCCGCAGATACGCAGTATTTT | CASSMRPADTQYF
TRBJ2-5 | NA | TRBV6-1 | NA | TGTGCCAGCAGTGAAAACCAGGGTTGGGCAGAGACCCAGTACTTC | CASSENQGWAETQYF
TRBJ2-3 | NA | TRBV29-1 | TRBD2 | TGCAGCGTGGCTAGCGGGGTACGCACAGATACGCAGTATTTT | CSVASGVRTDTQYF
TRBJ2-2 | NA | TRBV5-4 | NA | TGTGCCAGCAGCTTGGACAGGTTGCGGTCCGGGGAGCTGTTTTTT | CASSLDRLRSGELFF
TRBJ2-3 | once | TRBV10-3 | NA | TGTGCCATCAGTGCCGATGGGGGCGGAGGAGATACGCAGTATTTT | CAISADGGGGDTQYF
TRBJ2-7 | NA | TRBV10-2 | TRBD1 | TGCGCCAGCAGTCCCGACAGGGTTGGTTTATCCTACGAGCAGTACTTC | CASSPDRVGLSYEQYF
TRBJ2-7 | NA | TRBV5-1 | TRBD2 | TGCGCCAGCAGCTCAAGCGGGGGGGCCTACGAGCAGTACTTC | CASSSSGGAYEQYF